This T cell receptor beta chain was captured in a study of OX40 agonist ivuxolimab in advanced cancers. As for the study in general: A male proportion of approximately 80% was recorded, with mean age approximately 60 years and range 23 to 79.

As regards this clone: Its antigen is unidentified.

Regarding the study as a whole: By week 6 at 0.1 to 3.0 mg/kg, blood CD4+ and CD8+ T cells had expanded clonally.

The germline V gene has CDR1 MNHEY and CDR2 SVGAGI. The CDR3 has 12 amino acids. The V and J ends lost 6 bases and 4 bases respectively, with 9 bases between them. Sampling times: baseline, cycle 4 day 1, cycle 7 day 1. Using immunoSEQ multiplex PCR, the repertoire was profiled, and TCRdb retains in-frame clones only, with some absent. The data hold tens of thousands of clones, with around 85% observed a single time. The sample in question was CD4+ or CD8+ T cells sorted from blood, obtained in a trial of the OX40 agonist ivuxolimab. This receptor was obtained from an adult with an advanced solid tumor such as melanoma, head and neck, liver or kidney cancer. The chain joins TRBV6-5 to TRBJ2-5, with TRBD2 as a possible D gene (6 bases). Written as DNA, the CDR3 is TGTGCCAGCAGGCGAGCGGGAGAGACCCAGTACTTC. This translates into CASRRAGETQYF.